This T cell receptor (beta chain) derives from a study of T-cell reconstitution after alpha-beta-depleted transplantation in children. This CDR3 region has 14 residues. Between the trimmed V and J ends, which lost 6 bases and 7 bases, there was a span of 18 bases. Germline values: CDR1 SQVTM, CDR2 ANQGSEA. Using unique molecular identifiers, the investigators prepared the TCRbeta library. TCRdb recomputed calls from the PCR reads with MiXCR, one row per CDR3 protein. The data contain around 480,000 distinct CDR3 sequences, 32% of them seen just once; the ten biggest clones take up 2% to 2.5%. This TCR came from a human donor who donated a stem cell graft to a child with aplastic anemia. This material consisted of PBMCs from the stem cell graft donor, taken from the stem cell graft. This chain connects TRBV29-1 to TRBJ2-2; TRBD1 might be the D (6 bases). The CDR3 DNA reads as TGCAGCGTGCTGAACAGGGTGGTGAGCGGGGAGCTGTTTTTT. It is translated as CSVLNRVVSGELFF.